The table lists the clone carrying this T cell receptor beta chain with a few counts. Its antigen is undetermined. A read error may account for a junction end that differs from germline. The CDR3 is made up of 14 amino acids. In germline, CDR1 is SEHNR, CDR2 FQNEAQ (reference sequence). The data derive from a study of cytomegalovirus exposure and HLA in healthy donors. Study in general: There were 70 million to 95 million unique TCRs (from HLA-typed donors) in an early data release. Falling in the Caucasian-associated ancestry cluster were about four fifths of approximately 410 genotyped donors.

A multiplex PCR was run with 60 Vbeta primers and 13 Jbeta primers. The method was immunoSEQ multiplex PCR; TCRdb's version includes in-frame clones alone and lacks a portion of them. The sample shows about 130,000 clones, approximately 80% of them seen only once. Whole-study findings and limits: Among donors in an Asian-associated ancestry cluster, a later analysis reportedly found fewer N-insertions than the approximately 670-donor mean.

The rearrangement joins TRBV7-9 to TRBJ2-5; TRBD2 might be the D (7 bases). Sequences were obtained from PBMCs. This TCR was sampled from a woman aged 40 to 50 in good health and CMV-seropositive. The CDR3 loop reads CASSIARGGETQYF. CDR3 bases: TGTGCCAGCAGCATAGCCAGGGGAGGGGAGACCCAGTACTTC. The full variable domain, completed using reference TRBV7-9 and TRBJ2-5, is DTGVSQNPRHKITKRGQNVTFRCDPISEHNRLYWYRQTLGQGPEFLTYFQNEAQLEKSRLLSDRFSAERPKGSFSTLEIQRTEQGDSAMYLCASSIARGGETQYFGPGTRLLVL.